Listed below are T cell receptor beta chains from one sample, sequenced in a study of PD-L1 blockade in urothelial cancer. Sequenced by immunoSEQ multiplex PCR; TCRdb stores in-frame clones only, minus some. The repertoire holds 100,000 to 150,000 clones, with around 88% as singletons. This specimen consisted of PBMCs, obtained around atezolizumab (anti-PD-L1) treatment. These TCRs come from a man between 50 and 59 years old with urothelial cancer. Each CDR3 is given with its conserved first and last residue. D genes are given only for firm matches. Only some rows state a clone size, as once, few, many or a class for expanded clones.

J | size | D | V | DNA | CDR3
TRBJ2-7 | . | TRBD2 | TRBV30 | TGTGCCTGGACCCCTAGCGGGAATTACTACGAGCAGTACTTC | CAWTPSGNYYEQYF
TRBJ2-2 | . | TRBD1 | TRBV7-9 | TGTGCCAGCAGCCTTGGACAGGTTCCATCCGGGGAGCTGTTTTTT | CASSLGQVPSGELFF
TRBJ2-2 | once | TRBD1 | TRBV9 | TGTGCCAGCAGCTTTCGACAGGGGGCCGACACCGGGGAGCTGTTTTTT | CASSFRQGADTGELFF
TRBJ1-1 | . | . | TRBV28 | TGTGCCAGCAGTTCCCCGTTTTTGGGGGCGCCGGTCACTGAAGCTTTCTTT | CASSSPFLGAPVTEAFF
TRBJ1-3 | . | . | TRBV18 | TGTGCCAGCTCACCCGCACAGTCAGTTTCTGGAAACACCATATATTTT | CASSPAQSVSGNTIYF
TRBJ2-1 | once | TRBD2 | TRBV7-9 | TGTGCCAGCAGCTCCCTCCAAGGGCGGGAGGTGATTTACAATGAGCAGTTCTTC | CASSSLQGREVIYNEQFF
TRBJ1-5 | . | . | TRBV28 | TGTGCCAGCAGCGACATCCCCTATAGCAATCAGCCCCAGCATTTT | CASSDIPYSNQPQHF
TRBJ1-5 | . | . | TRBV28 | TGTGCCAGCAGCAAGGGGCCCGGGGGGCCCCAGCATTTT | CASSKGPGGPQHF
TRBJ2-6 | . | . | TRBV7-9 | TGTGCCAGCAGCATCCGGGACACTGGGGCCAACGTCCTGACTTTC | CASSIRDTGANVLTF
TRBJ1-4 | . | . | TRBV30 | TGTGCCTGGAAGGGCGAGGGTAGGGAAAAACTGTTTTTT | CAWKGEGREKLFF
TRBJ1-6 | . | TRBD1 | TRBV5-1 | TGCGCCAGCAGCTTAGAGACAGGGGTATCACCCCTCCACTTT | CASSLETGVSPLHF
TRBJ2-5 | . | . | TRBV4-2 | TGTGCCAGCAGCTTAACTGCTCAAGAGACCCAGTACTTC | CASSLTAQETQYF
TRBJ2-1 | . | TRBD2 | TRBV7-8 | TGTGCCAGCAGGCCGACTAGCGGGATCAACAATGAGCAGTTCTTC | CASRPTSGINNEQFF
TRBJ2-2 | . | TRBD1 | TRBV11-3 | TGTGCCAGCAGCGCACAGGGGGCCAACACCGGGGAGCTGTTTTTT | CASSAQGANTGELFF
TRBJ2-7 | . | . | TRBV11-2 | TGTGCCAGCAGTTTAACCCAGGGCGTCTACGAGCAGTACTTC | CASSLTQGVYEQYF
TRBJ1-1 | few | . | TRBV11-2 | TGTGCCAGCAGCTTTAGGGGGGGAGGATTATTCACTGAAGCTTTCTTT | CASSFRGGGLFTEAFF
TRBJ2-1 | . | . | TRBV7-9 | TGTGCCAGCAGCTTAGCGCGGAGGGGAGACAATGAGCAGTTCTTC | CASSLARRGDNEQFF
TRBJ2-7 | . | TRBD2 | TRBV19 | TGTGCCAGTAGTGTGGGACTAGCGGGCACTTACGAGCAGTACTTC | CASSVGLAGTYEQYF
TRBJ2-1 | . | . | TRBV19 | TGTGCCAGTAGTATAGCGTACGGGAGCTCCTACAATGAGCAGTTCTTC | CASSIAYGSSYNEQFF